The clone carrying this T cell receptor beta chain has only a few counts. The antigen is not known. The entry originates in a study of cytotoxic CD8 clonotypes in ibrutinib-treated CLL. The repertoire was sequenced with immunoSEQ multiplex PCR; TCRdb's copy has only in-frame clones and lacks some. Of roughly 47,000 clones in the sample, around half were seen once. The V gene lost 2 bases and the J gene lost 6 bases, with 8 bases spanning the gap. Germline V gene data show CDR1 as SGHAT and CDR2 as FQNNGV. This CDR3 region has 13 residues. Whole-study findings and limits: Clonality showed a rise at ibrutinib response that reversed toward baseline at progression. Public clonotypes proved infrequent, and on treatment they shrank or remained steady.

The TCR sequence derives from a human donor with chronic lymphocytic leukemia. The V gene is TRBV11-2, the J gene TRBJ2-1; no firm D call. Here the sequenced sample was PBMCs, taken after 12 months of ibrutinib treatment. The CDR3 nucleotides are TGTGCCAGCAGCTTATCACTCGGCAATGAGCAGTTCTTC. Its protein product is CASSLSLGNEQFF.